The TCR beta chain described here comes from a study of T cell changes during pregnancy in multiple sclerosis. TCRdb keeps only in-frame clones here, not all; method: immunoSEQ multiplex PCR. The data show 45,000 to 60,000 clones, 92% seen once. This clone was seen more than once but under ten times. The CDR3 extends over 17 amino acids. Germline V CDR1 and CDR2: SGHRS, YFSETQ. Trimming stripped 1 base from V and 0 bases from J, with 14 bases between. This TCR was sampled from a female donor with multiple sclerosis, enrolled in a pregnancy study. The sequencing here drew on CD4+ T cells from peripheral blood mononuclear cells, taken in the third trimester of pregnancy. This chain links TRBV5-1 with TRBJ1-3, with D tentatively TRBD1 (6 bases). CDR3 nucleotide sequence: TGCGCCAGCAGCTTGTCGCCGGGGGGCTTCTCTGGAAACACCATATATTTT. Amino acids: CASSLSPGGFSGNTIYF.